This T cell receptor beta chain was sequenced in a study of PD-1 blockade in classical Hodgkin lymphoma. The table came from immunoSEQ multiplex PCR; TCRdb's copy has only in-frame clones and leaves some out. The table includes roughly 64,000 clones, about 89% detected once. Worth noting for this clone: Its target is not known.

V lost 7 bases and J 8 bases, leaving 18 bases between the germline ends. Germline assignment: CDR1 MNHNY and CDR2 SVGAGI (reference sequence). The CDR3 spans 14 residues. Study-wide results and caveats: Baseline TCR diversity was reportedly lower in newly diagnosed patients than healthy donors.

Time point given: cycle 4 day 1 (C4D1), after six to seven weeks of nivolumab. Patients all relapsed after autologous stem cell transplantation, and there was variation in brentuximab vedotin exposure. The sequence derives from a human donor with classical Hodgkin lymphoma. This chain uses TRBV6-6 with TRBJ2-1, with a weak D call TRBD1 (6 bases). Sequences were derived from peripheral blood mononuclear cells (PBMCs), sampled before the fourth cycle of nivolumab. Written as DNA, the CDR3 is TGTGCCAGCAACGAGGACAGTCTGTCTGATGAGCAGTTCTTC. Encoded protein: CASNEDSLSDEQFF.